This T cell receptor beta chain was identified in a study of blood T cell repertoires in COVID-19. Across the whole study: Whether acute or convalescent, the COVID-19 samples came from the United States, Italy and Spain. Sources were T cells, B-cell-depleted T cells, or PBMCs; the material itself was cDNA or gDNA.

Sequencing was performed with immunoSEQ multiplex PCR; in TCRdb, only in-frame clones are kept and a portion is missing. The sample records 250,000 or so clones, under 90% being singletons. The sample was PBMCs or T cells enriched from blood (not recorded which). This sequence originates from a man aged 35-49 years who had recovered from COVID-19.

The CDR3 sequence: CASSGDSQNYGYTF. The CDR3 DNA reads TGTGCCAGCAGCGGGGACAGCCAAAACTATGGCTACACCTTC. The chain uses TRBV3-1 (or the pseudogene TRBV3-2) and TRBJ1-2, with 7 bases that match TRBD1. The CDR3 has 14 residues. Losses at the gene ends were 5 bases for V and 2 bases for J; bases not matched to a gene: 5. The germline CDR1 and CDR2 sequences are LGHDT and YNNKEL (reference sequence).